A single sample is the source of the 14 T cell receptor beta chains below, sequenced in a study of blood T cell repertoires in COVID-19. Sequencing used immunoSEQ multiplex PCR; TCRdb keeps in-frame clones, though not all of them. The sample consists of over 100,000 clones, roughly 80% of them appearing once. Sequencing was carried out using peripheral blood. The receptor set was obtained from a human donor in a cohort sampled during active COVID-19.

The chain uses TRBV2 and TRBJ2-5; 11 nucleotides match TRBD1. This CDR3 contains 14 residues. V shed 5 bases, J shed 5 bases, and the junction held 4 bases outside the gene matches. In germline, CDR1 is SNHLY, CDR2 FYNNEI. CDR3 amino acids: CASSMDRGPETQYF. Here the CDR3 DNA reads TGTGCCAGCAGTATGGACAGGGGGCCGGAGACCCAGTACTTC. Variable domain in full (rest from reference TRBV2 and TRBJ2-5): EPEVTQTPSHQVTQMGQEVILRCVPISNHLYFYWYRQILGQKVEFLVSFYNNEISEKSEIFDDQFSVERPDGSNFTLKIRSTKLEDSAMYFCASSMDRGPETQYFGPGTRLLVL.

The gene calls are TRBV5-4 and TRBJ1-6; a possible D gene is TRBD1 (6 bases). The V end lost 5 bases, the J end lost 4 bases, and 13 bases lay between the germline ends. CDR1 and CDR2 from the germline V gene are SGHNT and YYREEE (reference sequence). This CDR3 region has 15 residues. CDR3 sequence: CASRSGQTYNSPLHF. The CDR3 DNA reads TGTGCCAGCAGATCCGGACAGACTTATAATTCACCCCTCCACTTT.

This clone showed up just a few times. The chain has TRBV7-8 and TRBJ1-5, with 8 positions matching TRBD1. The CDR3 contains 15 residues. Germline V lookup: CDR1 SGHVS, CDR2 FQNEAQ. Trimming at V came to 5 bases and at J to 1 base, leaving 4 bases not matched to a gene. CDR3: CASSRGQGSNQPQHF. CDR3 coding DNA: TGTGCCAGCAGCCGAGGACAGGGAAGCAATCAGCCCCAGCATTTT.

The rearrangement links TRBV28 to TRBJ1-6; possibly TRBD1 for D (6 bases). The CDR3 is 15 amino acids. Trimming stripped 6 bases from V and 5 bases from J, with 14 bases between. Germline CDR1 is MDHEN and CDR2 is SYDVKM. CDR3 in amino acids: CASRASDRNNSPLHF. Here the CDR3 DNA reads TGTGCCAGCAGAGCCTCAGACAGGAATAATTCACCCCTCCACTTT.

The chain is built from TRBV5-1 and TRBJ1-4; D is perhaps TRBD1 (6 bases). There are 15 residues in the CDR3. Germline values: CDR1 SGHRS, CDR2 YFSETQ. Between the trimmed V and J ends, which lost 4 bases and 0 bases, there was a span of 10 bases. The CDR3: CASSQWTATNEKLFF. The CDR3 bases are TGCGCCAGCAGCCAGTGGACAGCAACTAATGAAAAACTGTTTTTT.

In regard to this clone: Other DNA sequences from this sample encode an identical CDR3 as well. This chain joins TRBV3-1 (or the pseudogene TRBV3-2) and TRBJ2-5, with D possibly matching TRBD2 (7 bases). The CDR3 runs to 14 residues. Trimming removed 4 bases from V and 5 bases from J, with 14 bases in between. Germline CDR1 reads LGHDT; CDR2 reads YNNKEL (reference sequence). The CDR3, as DNA: TGTGCCAGCAGCCTGTCGGGGGGCGGGGAGACCCAGTACTTC. This gives the protein CASSLSGGGETQYF.

The V and J genes are TRBV6-1 and TRBJ1-5; tentatively, D is TRBD1 (6 bases). The CDR3 loop spans 13 amino acids. The V end was cut by 3 bases, the J end by 9 bases, with 12 bases between. The germline gives CDR1 MNHNS, CDR2 SASEGT. The DNA for the CDR3 is TGTGCCAGCAGTGACAGGGGTGGTCGGCCCCAGCATTTT. Amino acids: CASSDRGGRPQHF.

V and J are TRBV5-4 and TRBJ2-7; D is ambiguous. V lost 4 bases to trimming and J lost 5 bases, with 13 bases between them. The germline CDR1 and CDR2 sequences are SGHNT and YYREEE (reference sequence). The CDR3 contains 13 residues. The CDR3 region is CASSRDVGDEQYF. CDR3 sequence (DNA): TGTGCCAGCAGCAGAGACGTAGGAGACGAGCAGTACTTC.

This sequence joins TRBV27 and TRBJ1-6, with 9 bases fitting TRBD1. The V segment lost 6 bases and the J segment 9 bases; nucleotides outside the gene matches: 3. This CDR3 contains 13 residues. The V gene's germline CDR1 is MNHEY and CDR2 SMNVEV (reference sequence). In nucleotides, the CDR3 is TGTGCCAGCAGGGAACAGGGGGCTTCACCCCTCCACTTT. This sequence encodes CASREQGASPLHF.

The rearrangement uses TRBV28 and TRBJ1-1; D remains ambiguous. The germline gives CDR1 MDHEN, CDR2 SYDVKM. The CDR3 is 12 residues long. Between the trimmed V and J ends, which lost 5 bases and 4 bases, there was a span of 8 bases. The CDR3 sequence is CASSDEGTEAFF. The DNA of the CDR3 is TGTGCCAGCAGTGACGAGGGCACTGAAGCTTTCTTT.

The chain employs TRBV18 and TRBJ2-3, with 11 bases matching TRBD2. Per germline, CDR1 KGHSH and CDR2 LQKENI. This CDR3 region has 15 residues. Trimming at V came to 6 bases and at J to 3 bases, leaving 5 bases not matched to a gene. The CDR3 DNA follows: TGTGCCAGCTCGCCGACTAGCGGGGAAACAGATACGCAGTATTTT. Translation: CASSPTSGETDTQYF.

In this sample, this clone turned up once. The V call is TRBV5-5, the J call TRBJ1-1, with 9 bases identical to TRBD1. Germline V gene sequence: CDR1 SGHKS, CDR2 YYEKEE (reference sequence). This CDR3 has 15 amino acids. After removal of 0 bases from V and 1 base from J, the junction contained 1 base not matched to a gene. Here the CDR3 reads CASSLEGQGNTEAFF. The CDR3 DNA sequence: TGTGCCAGCAGCTTGGAGGGACAGGGGAACACTGAAGCTTTCTTT.

The chain is built from TRBV5-4 and TRBJ2-1, with a possible D match to TRBD2 (6 bases). CDR1 SGHNT and CDR2 YYREEE come from the germline V gene (reference sequence). Trimming took off 0 bases at V and 7 bases at J, with 14 bases between the two ends. This CDR3 has 15 residues. DNA for the CDR3: TGTGCCAGCAGCTTGGCCGCGGGGACGTGGAATGAGCAGTTCTTC. This codes for CASSLAAGTWNEQFF.

The chain combines TRBV11-3 with TRBJ2-7; 9 bases map to TRBD2. The CDR3 is 15 residues long. The V and J ends lost 5 bases and 0 bases, in that order; junction bases with no gene match: 5. The V gene's germline CDR1 is SGHNT and CDR2 YENEEA. The CDR3 sequence is CASSLPTSGSYEQYF. CDR3 nucleotides: TGTGCCAGCAGCCTTCCGACTAGCGGCTCCTACGAGCAGTACTTC. Variable domain in full (rest from reference TRBV11-3 and TRBJ2-7): EAGVVQSPRYKIIEKKQPVAFWCNPISGHNTLYWYLQNLGQGPELLIRYENEEAVDDSQLPKDRFSAERLKGVDSTLKIQPAELGDSAVYLCASSLPTSGSYEQYFGPGTRLTVT.